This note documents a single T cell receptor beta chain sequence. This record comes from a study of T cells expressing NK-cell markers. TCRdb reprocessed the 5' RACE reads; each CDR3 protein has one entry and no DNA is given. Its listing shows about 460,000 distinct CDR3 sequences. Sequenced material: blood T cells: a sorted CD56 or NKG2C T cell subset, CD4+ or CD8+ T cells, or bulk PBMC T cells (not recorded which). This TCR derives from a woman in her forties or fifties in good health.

CDR3 sequence reads: CATSDLMGEQYF. This sequence joins TRBV24-1 and TRBJ2-7. Germline V gives CDR1 KGHDR, CDR2 SFDVKD. This CDR3 region has 12 residues.